The 6 T cell receptor beta chains below come from one sample, sequenced in a study of blood T cell repertoires in COVID-19. The assay was immunoSEQ multiplex PCR, and TCRdb's table has in-frame clones only and misses some. Found here are about 150,000 clones, about 88% of them singletons; the top ten hold around 7.8%. Sequencing was performed on PBMCs or T cells enriched from blood (not recorded which). These receptors all come from a man in his forties or fifties who had recovered from COVID-19.

This clone was observed once. The chain combines TRBV7-6 with TRBJ2-1; 9 bases are shared with TRBD2. Germline V gene data show CDR1 as SGHVS and CDR2 as FNYEAQ. V shed 5 bases, J shed 10 bases, and the junction held 9 bases outside the gene matches. The CDR3 has 14 amino acids. For the CDR3, the DNA is TGTGCCAGCAGCGCGGGGGGGCCCGGAAGAGAGCAGTTCTTC. Protein product: CASSAGGPGREQFF.

This rearrangement joins TRBV18 to TRBJ2-7; 10 nucleotides line up with TRBD1. The trim removed 4 bases at V and 6 bases at J, leaving 6 bases unmatched. The CDR3 sequence is 14 residues long. The germline V gene encodes CDR1 KGHSH and CDR2 LQKENI. The CDR3, as DNA: TGTGCCAGCTCACGGACAGGGGGGGAGAGCGAGCAGTACTTC. It yields the protein CASSRTGGESEQYF. Combining the CDR3 with reference TRBV18 and TRBJ2-7 gives the whole variable domain NAGVMQNPRHLVRRRGQEARLRCSPMKGHSHVYWYRQLPEEGLKFMVYLQKENIIDESGMPKERFSAEFPKEGPSILRIQQVVRGDSAAYFCASSRTGGESEQYFGPGTRLTVT.

V and J are TRBV7-3 and TRBJ1-1; D is possibly TRBD1 (5 bases). Germline loops: CDR1 SGHTA, CDR2 FQGTGA. Trimming removed 2 bases at V and 1 base at J, with 17 bases between. There are 17 residues in the CDR3. The CDR3 DNA sequence: TGTGCCAGCAGCTTAGCGGCAGGGCCCCCGACGAACACTGAAGCTTTCTTT. Translating it yields CASSLAAGPPTNTEAFF.

The CDR3: CASSSGHRPLQETQYF. Written as DNA, the CDR3 is TGTGCCAGTAGTTCCGGACACCGTCCTTTGCAAGAGACCCAGTACTTC. The rearrangement joins TRBV19 to TRBJ2-5; TRBD1 is a possible D gene (5 bases). V lost 5 bases to trimming and J lost 2 bases, with 18 bases between them. This CDR3 region has 16 residues. CDR1 is LNHDA, CDR2 SQIVND, per germline (reference sequence). Supplemented by reference TRBV19 and TRBJ2-5, the full variable domain reads DGGITQSPKYLFRKEGQNVTLSCEQNLNHDAMYWYRQDPGQGLRLIYYSQIVNDFQKGDIAEGYSVSREKKESFPLTVTSAQKNPTAFYLCASSSGHRPLQETQYFGPGTRLLVL.

The rearrangement joins TRBV2 to TRBJ2-4; 7 nucleotides align to TRBD1. The ends lost 6 bases at V and 3 bases at J; junction bases unmatched: 8. This CDR3 has 15 amino acids. Germline loops: CDR1 SNHLY, CDR2 FYNNEI. CDR3 region: CASRVDRAVKNIQYF. CDR3 DNA: TGTGCCAGCAGGGTAGACAGGGCAGTCAAAAACATTCAGTACTTC.

This chain links TRBV18 with TRBJ2-5; maybe TRBD2 (6 bases). V was shortened by 5 bases and J by 5 bases, with 15 bases between the two germline ends. The germline V gene has CDR1 KGHSH and CDR2 LQKENI. This CDR3 region has 14 residues. CDR3 coding DNA: TGTGCCAGCTCAGTACTAGCCGCGGAGGAGACCCAGTACTTC. It encodes CASSVLAAEETQYF.